The rows below give T cell receptor beta chains drawn from one sample of a study of beta chain features in type 1 diabetes. Assay used: immunoSEQ multiplex PCR; TCRdb lists only in-frame clones, some missing. The sample yields about 230,000 clones, roughly 9.6% seen once. The material sequenced was naive CD4+ T cells from blood. The receptors stem from a woman in her late teens or twenties in good health. CDR3s leave out the opening cysteine and the closing phenylalanine or tryptophan. The order of the fields is CDR3 length, J gene, V gene, CDR3 protein.

CDR3 length: 12
J gene: TRBJ1-2
V gene: TRBV6-5
CDR3 protein: ASSYSGRDYGYT

CDR3 length: 11
J gene: TRBJ2-7
V gene: TRBV12-5
CDR3 protein: ASGIRAFAEQY

CDR3 length: 14
J gene: TRBJ2-2
V gene: TRBV10-3
CDR3 protein: AISQPGLANTGELF

CDR3 length: 12
J gene: TRBJ2-3
V gene: TRBV2
CDR3 protein: ASSESHRHDTQY

CDR3 length: 14
J gene: TRBJ2-7
V gene: TRBV30
CDR3 protein: AWSGASGPRSYEQY

CDR3 length: 14
J gene: TRBJ2-2
V gene: TRBV11-2
CDR3 protein: ASSPRATLNTGELF

CDR3 length: 10
J gene: TRBJ2-7
V gene: TRBV6-1
CDR3 protein: ASLRRTEEQY

CDR3 length: 12
J gene: TRBJ2-7
V gene: TRBV5-1
CDR3 protein: ASSQGDRRREQY

CDR3 length: 10
J gene: TRBJ2-7
V gene: TRBV30
CDR3 protein: AWTSGTYEQY

CDR3 length: 12
J gene: TRBJ2-6
V gene: TRBV2
CDR3 protein: ASSRDFGANVLT

CDR3 length: 13
J gene: TRBJ2-1
V gene: TRBV5-1
CDR3 protein: ASSLRESSYNEQF

CDR3 length: 12
J gene: TRBJ1-5
V gene: TRBV18
CDR3 protein: ASSPTGDQQPQH

CDR3 length: 12
J gene: TRBJ1-2
V gene: TRBV30
CDR3 protein: AWSGASLGGGYT

CDR3 length: 10
J gene: TRBJ1-1
V gene: TRBV30
CDR3 protein: AWTGVNTEAF

CDR3 length: 15
J gene: TRBJ2-4
V gene: TRBV4-1
CDR3 protein: ASSPLGGRASKTIQY